This TCR beta chain stems from a study of shared clonotypes between healthy human individuals. This CDR3 region has 14 residues. Germline values: CDR1 SGHTS, CDR2 YDEGEE. Trimming removed 5 bases at V and 2 bases at J, with 14 bases between. Generated by immunoSEQ multiplex PCR, the TCRdb table keeps only in-frame clones and is missing some. The data show millions of clones, 90% to 95% seen once. Turning to this clone: The antigen remains undetermined.

General study results and limits: Sequencing depth was expected to affect clonotype sharing among donors.

Naive CD8 cells were CD45RO-negative, positively selected for CCR7, excluding terminally differentiated effector memory CD45RA+ cells. The specimen sequenced was naive CD8+ T cells from PBMCs. This sequence was found in a man aged 18 to 30 in good health. Some clones in this sample may be carry-over from other donors' samples. This rearrangement joins TRBV5-8 to TRBJ2-7; weak D call: TRBD1 (6 bases). CDR3 protein: CASSKTGPTYEQYF. The CDR3 DNA sequence: TGTGCCAGCAGTAAGACAGGACCTACCTACGAGCAGTACTTC.